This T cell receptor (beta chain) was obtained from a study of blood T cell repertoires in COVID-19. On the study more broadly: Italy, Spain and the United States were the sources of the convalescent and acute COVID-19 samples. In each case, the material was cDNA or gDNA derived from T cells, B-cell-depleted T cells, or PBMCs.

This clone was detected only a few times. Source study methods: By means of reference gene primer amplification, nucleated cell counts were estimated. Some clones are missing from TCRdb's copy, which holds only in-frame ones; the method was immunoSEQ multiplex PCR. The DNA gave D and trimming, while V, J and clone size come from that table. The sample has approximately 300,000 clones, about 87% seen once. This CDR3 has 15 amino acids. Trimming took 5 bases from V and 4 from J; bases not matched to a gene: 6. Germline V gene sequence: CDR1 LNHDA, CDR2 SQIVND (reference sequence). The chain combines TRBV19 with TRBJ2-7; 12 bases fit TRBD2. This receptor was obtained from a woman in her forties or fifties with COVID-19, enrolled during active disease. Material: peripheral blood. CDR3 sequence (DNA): TGTGCCAGTAGTGACCCGACTAGCGGGAGTTACGAGCAGTACTTC. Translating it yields CASSDPTSGSYEQYF.